The subject of this entry is one TCR beta chain. Its specificity is not known. This sample also contains other DNA sequences that code for the same CDR3. Germline CDR1 and CDR2: SQVTM and ANQGSEA. Trimming removed 6 bases from V and 1 base from J; junction bases left unmatched: 3. CDR3 length: 13 residues. The investigators reverse transcribed all of the isolated RNA, so they sequenced expressed TCRB transcripts. Reads from naive, central memory and regulatory T cell samples averaged approximately 3.4 million. Assay: immunoSEQ multiplex PCR; the TCRdb copy retains only in-frame clones and omits some. The table lists approximately 380,000 clones, about 14% of them singletons. This entry comes from a study of beta chain features in type 1 diabetes. Study background: Sorted cells numbering approximately 110,000,000 were examined across all samples.

General study results and limits: Patients' naive, central memory and regulatory TCRB repertoires appeared more alike than those of healthy donors.

The sample was naive CD4+ T cells from blood. This sequence was found in a woman aged 18-29 years in good health. V and J are TRBV29-1 and TRBJ2-7; TRBD2 aligns across 10 bases. In DNA, the CDR3 is TGCAGCGTCAGCGGGAGGGCGTCCTACGAGCAGTACTTC. Encoded protein: CSVSGRASYEQYF.